One and the same sample provided the 25 T cell receptor beta chains below, sequenced in a study of spatial heterogeneity in lung cancer. MiXCR was run by TCRdb on the 5' RACE reads, yielding one entry per CDR3 protein. The table lists approximately 56,000 distinct CDR3 sequences, less than 9.5% of them singletons. Time point of the sample: blood at routine non-recurrence follow-up after resection. The authors sequenced whole RNA from tumor, nontumor lung or frozen PBMC without sorting. Sequenced material: PBMCs, taken at follow-up. All receptors come from a female donor with early-stage non-small cell lung cancer.

This clonotype showed up just a few times. The chain couples TRBV7-9 to TRBJ2-3; no reliable D call. The germline V gene has CDR1 SEHNR and CDR2 FQNEAQ (reference sequence). CDR3 length: 15 residues. V was shortened by 1 base and J by 0 bases, with 8 bases between the two germline ends. The CDR3 DNA is TGTGCCAGCAGCTTAGGAGCCCCTAGCACAGATACGCAGTATTTT. Translation gives CASSLGAPSTDTQYF.

This clonotype was observed a few times. The V call is TRBV11-2, the J call TRBJ1-1; 8 nucleotides match TRBD1. V shed 1 base and J 3 bases; nucleotides not matched to a gene: 4. Germline V gene data show CDR1 as SGHAT and CDR2 as FQNNGV. The CDR3 runs 15 residues. CDR3 region: CASSLGQGADTEAFF. The CDR3 region has the DNA TGTGCCAGCAGCTTAGGGCAGGGGGCTGACACTGAAGCTTTCTTT.

The rearrangement links TRBV4-1 to TRBJ1-5; D might be TRBD1 (6 bases). The CDR3 consists of 15 residues. Germline V gives CDR1 MGHRA, CDR2 YSYEKL. The ends were cut back, 3 bases at V and 1 base at J, with 10 bases in the middle. The CDR3 DNA is TGCGCCAGCAGCCAGGAGGGGACAAGCAATCAGCCCCAGCATTTT. It encodes CASSQEGTSNQPQHF.

This clonotype was observed at least ten times. V usage is TRBV4-2 and J usage is TRBJ2-3, with D hard to call. The CDR3 consists of 17 residues. CDR1 and CDR2 (germline): LGHNA, YNFKEQ. V was trimmed by 1 base and J by 2 bases, leaving 16 bases between them. Here the CDR3 DNA reads TGTGCCAGCAGCCAAGGCCCTTCCACAACCCCCACAGATACGCAGTATTTT. Protein product: CASSQGPSTTPTDTQYF.

Ten or more counts support this clonotype. The chain recombines TRBV20-1 with TRBJ1-6; D gene ambiguous. Trimming shortened V by 0 bases and J by 0 bases, and 15 bases separated the two germline ends. The V gene's germline CDR1 is DFQATT and CDR2 SNEGSKA (reference sequence). CDR3 length equals 18 residues. The CDR3 nucleotides read TGCAGTGCTAGAGATGGGAATCGTTCCAGCTCCTATAATTCACCCCTCCACTTT. Its translation is CSARDGNRSSSYNSPLHF.

This clonotype was picked up many times. J is TRBJ1-1 and V is TRBV20-1, with 9 bases that match TRBD1. The CDR3 is 15 amino acids. Germline V gives CDR1 DFQATT, CDR2 SNEGSKA (reference sequence). Trimming cost V 1 base and J 1 base; bases outside gene matches: 4. The CDR3 region has the DNA TGCAGTGCTAGAGTTGGGACAGGGACGAACACTGAAGCTTTCTTT. This translates into CSARVGTGTNTEAFF.

This clonotype was picked up many times. The chain is built from TRBV29-1 and TRBJ2-2, with 7 bases identical to TRBD1. V lost 5 bases and J lost 2; bases outside the gene matches: 14. Germline CDR1 reads SQVTM; CDR2 reads ANQGSEA. There are 17 residues in the CDR3. The CDR3 bases are TGCAGCGTTCGAAGGGGATTTGGACAGGCTAACACCGGGGAGCTGTTTTTT. It translates to CSVRRGFGQANTGELFF.

Ten or more counts support this clonotype. The chain is built from TRBV5-1 and TRBJ2-5; 7 bases map to TRBD2. This CDR3 has 15 residues. Per germline, CDR1 SGHRS and CDR2 YFSETQ. Germline trimming cut 2 bases from V and 1 base from J; bases unmatched to any gene: 5. CDR3 protein: CASSFNGGFQETQYF. CDR3 nucleotide sequence: TGCGCCAGCAGCTTTAACGGGGGGTTCCAAGAGACCCAGTACTTC.

The V and J genes are TRBV20-1 and TRBJ1-1; D ambiguous. The CDR3 runs to 14 residues. Germline CDR1 is DFQATT and CDR2 is SNEGSKA (reference sequence). V gave up 6 bases and J gave up 0 bases, with 14 bases separating them. CDR3 loop: CSAATGGLNTEAFF. CDR3 nucleotide sequence: TGCAGTGCCGCAACCGGCGGGCTGAACACTGAAGCTTTCTTT.

This clonotype was observed at least ten times. V and J are TRBV28 and TRBJ2-2, with TRBD1 matching 9 bases. The CDR3 loop spans 15 amino acids. CDR1 and CDR2 from the germline V gene are MDHEN and SYDVKM. The trim removed 6 bases at V and 3 bases at J, leaving 5 bases unmatched. In nucleotides, the CDR3 is TGTGCCAGCAGGACAGGGGGGGCGGACACCGGGGAGCTGTTTTTT. Its translation is CASRTGGADTGELFF. The complete variable domain, with remaining parts taken from reference TRBV28 and TRBJ2-2, reads DVKVTQSSRYLVKRTGEKVFLECVQDMDHENMFWYRQDPGLGLRLIYFSYDVKMKEKGDIPEGYSVSREKKERFSLILESASTNQTSMYLCASRTGGADTGELFFGEGSRLTVL.

In this sample, this clonotype turned up many times. The chain joins TRBV20-1 to TRBJ1-5; D may be TRBD1 (5 bases). The CDR3 extends over 13 amino acids. CDR1 is DFQATT and CDR2 is SNEGSKA in the germline V gene (reference sequence). Deletions cut 6 bases from V and 6 bases from J, with 15 bases between. CDR3 DNA: TGCAGTGCGCACGGGGGGGGTAGTCAGCCCCAGCATTTT. Translating it yields CSAHGGGSQPQHF.

The gene calls are TRBV11-2 and TRBJ2-1; no clear D gene. Trimming removed 5 bases at V and 8 bases at J, with 22 bases between. CDR1 and CDR2 (germline): SGHAT, FQNNGV. The CDR3 runs 16 residues. As DNA, the CDR3 is TGTGCCAGCAGCCGTATTCGAAGGGCTAGAGAACATGAGCAGTTCTTC. It specifies CASSRIRRAREHEQFF.

This clonotype was seen repeatedly, ten times or more. The chain uses TRBV4-3 and TRBJ1-6; TRBD1 agrees at 9 bases. The CDR3 consists of 19 residues. Per the germline V gene, CDR1 is LGHNA and CDR2 is YSLEER. V gave up 1 base and J gave up 5 bases; unmatched junction bases: 12. The CDR3: CASSQGVSTGGVNNSPLHF. CDR3 coding DNA: TGCGCCAGCAGCCAAGGAGTCAGTACAGGGGGCGTAAATAATTCACCCCTCCACTTT.

This clonotype was seen repeatedly, ten times or more. This sequence joins TRBV7-6 and TRBJ2-2; the D gene is possibly TRBD2 (5 bases). The CDR3 has 19 amino acids. Looked up from germline, CDR1 is SGHVS and CDR2 is FNYEAQ. V was pared by 1 base and J by 3 bases, with 21 bases between. Here the CDR3 DNA reads TGTGCCAGCAGCTTAGATCCCGAGGGTGCTAGAAGGGACACCGGGGAGCTGTTTTTT. This sequence encodes CASSLDPEGARRDTGELFF. The whole variable domain, filled in from reference TRBV7-6 and TRBJ2-2, reads GAGVSQSPRYKVTKRGQDVALRCDPISGHVSLYWYRQALGQGPEFLTYFNYEAQQDKSGLPNDRFSAERPEGSISTLTIQRTEQRDSAMYRCASSLDPEGARRDTGELFFGEGSRLTVL.

This clonotype showed up just a few times. The chain couples TRBV18 to TRBJ1-6; 9 bases map to TRBD1. The CDR3 is 17 residues long. J gave up 9 bases and V 1 base, and 10 bases lay outside the gene matches. CDR1 and CDR2 from the germline V gene are KGHSH and LQKENI. CDR3 in DNA: TGTGCCAGCTCACCACTGCTCACGGGACAGGGTACTTCACCCCTCCACTTT. Translating gives CASSPLLTGQGTSPLHF.

This clonotype was detected only a few times. The J gene is TRBJ2-3, the V gene TRBV19; maybe TRBD2 (5 bases). The V end lost 4 bases, the J end lost 2 bases, and 19 bases lay between the germline ends. This CDR3 has 17 residues. CDR1 is LNHDA, CDR2 SQIVND, per germline (reference sequence). CDR3 in amino acids: CASSTTMATTSTDTQYF. In DNA, the CDR3 is TGTGCCAGTAGTACGACTATGGCGACCACCTCCACAGATACGCAGTATTTT.

This clonotype was counted a few times. The genes are TRBV20-1 and TRBJ1-5; D not resolved. There are 12 residues in the CDR3. The V end was cut by 6 bases, the J end by 9 bases, with 15 bases between. The germline V gene encodes CDR1 DFQATT and CDR2 SNEGSKA (reference sequence). The CDR3 protein is CSAEGRSGPQHF. In DNA form, the CDR3 reads TGCAGTGCCGAAGGACGGTCGGGGCCCCAGCATTTT.

This clonotype was seen more than once but under ten times. This sequence joins TRBV7-9 and TRBJ2-4; 7 bases align to TRBD1. Losses at the gene ends were 2 bases for V and 8 bases for J; bases not matched to a gene: 6. Germline loops: CDR1 SEHNR, CDR2 FQNEAQ (reference sequence). This CDR3 region has 14 residues. The CDR3 loop is CASSLIGGFDIQYF. Written as DNA, the CDR3 is TGTGCCAGCAGCTTAATAGGGGGCTTCGACATTCAGTACTTC.

This clonotype has a count of ten or more. The chain employs TRBV18 and TRBJ2-1, with TRBD2 matching over 7 bases. Germline loops: CDR1 KGHSH, CDR2 LQKENI. There are 14 residues in the CDR3. Trimming took 3 bases from V and 6 from J; bases not matched to a gene: 5. The DNA of the CDR3 is TGTGCCAGCTCACCGGGAGGGGAAGGCAATGAGCAGTTCTTC. It encodes CASSPGGEGNEQFF.

V gene TRBV3-1 combines with J gene TRBJ2-2; D is unresolved. The germline gives CDR1 LGHDT, CDR2 YNNKEL (reference sequence). V gave up 2 bases and J gave up 4 bases, with 8 bases separating them. The CDR3 extends over 14 amino acids. The CDR3 sequence: CASSQYEVTGELFF. For the CDR3, the DNA is TGTGCCAGCAGCCAATATGAGGTCACCGGGGAGCTGTTTTTT.

As for this clonotype: Just one base apart from a much larger clone, this may be a read error. The chain couples TRBV7-2 to TRBJ1-2; D may be TRBD1 (6 bases). From germline, CDR1 is SGHTA and CDR2 FQGNSA. The CDR3 extends over 12 amino acids. Trimming left V 5 bases short and J 8 bases short, with 12 bases between. As DNA, the CDR3 is TGTGCCAGCAGCGTGGACAGACAAGGCTACACCTTC. This encodes CASSVDRQGYTF.

This clonotype was seen a few times. The gene calls are TRBV12-3 or TRBV12-4 and TRBJ2-7; 7 bases agree with TRBD1. The CDR3 spans 15 residues. V lost 5 bases to trimming and J lost 3 bases; unmatched junction nucleotides: 10. CDR3 DNA: TGTGCCAGCAGTCGCAAGCCGGGACAGATCTACGAGCAGTACTTC. Its protein is CASSRKPGQIYEQYF.

In regard to this clonotype: The junction departs from the called germline gene at one end, perhaps through a read error. The chain is built from TRBV7-9 and TRBJ1-5; unclear D gene. Looked up from germline, CDR1 is SEHNR and CDR2 is FQNEAQ (reference sequence). The CDR3 consists of 14 residues. In DNA, the CDR3 is TGTGTCAGCAGCCCGGACGTACCGAATCAGCCCCAGCATTTT. This sequence encodes CVSSPDVPNQPQHF. The full variable domain, its missing parts supplied by reference TRBV7-9 and TRBJ1-5, is DTGVSQNPRHKITKRGQNVTFRCDPISEHNRLYWYRQTLGQGPEFLTYFQNEAQLEKSRLLSDRFSAERPKGSFSTLEIQRTEQGDSAMYLCVSSPDVPNQPQHFGDGTRLSIL.

The table lists this clonotype with many counts. The CDR3 loop reads CSVGMRQVEDTQYF. DNA of the CDR3: TGCAGTGTGGGCATGAGGCAGGTCGAGGATACGCAGTATTTT. The chain links TRBV20-1 to TRBJ2-3; D unresolved. CDR1 and CDR2 (germline): DFQATT, SNEGSKA (reference sequence). This CDR3 is built from 14 residues. V lost 7 bases and J 6 bases, leaving 20 bases between the germline ends.

In this sample, this clonotype turned up many times. The V and J genes are TRBV2 and TRBJ2-5; D possibly matches TRBD1 or TRBD2 (6 bases each). In germline, CDR1 is SNHLY, CDR2 FYNNEI. The germline V and J ends were trimmed by 10 bases and 5 bases, with 20 bases remaining between them. The CDR3 spans 14 residues. CDR3 protein: CATTAGQLRETQYF. The DNA for the CDR3 is TGTGCCACCACGGCGGGACAACTGAGGGAGACCCAGTACTTC.